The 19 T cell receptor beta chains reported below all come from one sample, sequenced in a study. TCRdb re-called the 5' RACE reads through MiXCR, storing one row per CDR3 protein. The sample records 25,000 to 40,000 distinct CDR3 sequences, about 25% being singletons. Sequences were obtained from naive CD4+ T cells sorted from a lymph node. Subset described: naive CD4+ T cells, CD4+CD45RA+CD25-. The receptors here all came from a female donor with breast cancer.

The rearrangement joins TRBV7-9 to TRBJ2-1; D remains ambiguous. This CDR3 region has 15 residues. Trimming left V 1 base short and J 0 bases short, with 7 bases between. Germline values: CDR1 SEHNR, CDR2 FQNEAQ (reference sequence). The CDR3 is CASSLVPSSYNEQFF. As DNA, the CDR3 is TGTGCCAGCAGCTTAGTCCCGAGCTCCTACAATGAGCAGTTCTTC. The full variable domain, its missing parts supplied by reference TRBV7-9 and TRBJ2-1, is DTGVSQNPRHKITKRGQNVTFRCDPISEHNRLYWYRQTLGQGPEFLTYFQNEAQLEKSRLLSDRFSAERPKGSFSTLEIQRTEQGDSAMYLCASSLVPSSYNEQFFGPGTRLTVL.

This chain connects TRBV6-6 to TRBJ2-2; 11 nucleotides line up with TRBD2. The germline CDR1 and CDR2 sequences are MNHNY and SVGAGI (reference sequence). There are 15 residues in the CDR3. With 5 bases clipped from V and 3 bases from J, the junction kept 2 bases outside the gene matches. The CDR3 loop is CASSEGLADTGELFF. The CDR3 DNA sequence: TGTGCCAGCAGTGAGGGACTAGCGGACACCGGGGAGCTGTTTTTT.

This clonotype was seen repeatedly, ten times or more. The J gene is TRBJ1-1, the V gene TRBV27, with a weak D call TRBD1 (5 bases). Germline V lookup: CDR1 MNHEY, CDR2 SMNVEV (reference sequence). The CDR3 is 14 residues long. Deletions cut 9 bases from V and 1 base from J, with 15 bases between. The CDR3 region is CARGGRTENTEAFF. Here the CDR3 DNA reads TGTGCCAGGGGGGGGAGAACCGAGAACACTGAAGCTTTCTTT.

The CDR3 loop is CASSIGGSTGSNTEAFF. CDR3 DNA sequence: TGTGCCAGCAGCATAGGGGGGTCGACAGGGTCGAACACTGAAGCTTTCTTT. The chain links TRBV9 to TRBJ1-1; 7 nucleotides agree with TRBD1. The V gene end was trimmed by 4 bases and the J gene end by 1 base; junction bases not matched to a gene: 13. CDR3 length: 17 amino acids. The V gene's germline CDR1 is SGDLS and CDR2 YYNGEE.

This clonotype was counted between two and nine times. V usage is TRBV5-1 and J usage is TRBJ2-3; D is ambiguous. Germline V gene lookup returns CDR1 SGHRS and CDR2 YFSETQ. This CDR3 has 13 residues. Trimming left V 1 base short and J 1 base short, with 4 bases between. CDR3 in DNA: TGCGCCAGCAGCTTGTGGGGCACAGATACGCAGTATTTT. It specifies CASSLWGTDTQYF.

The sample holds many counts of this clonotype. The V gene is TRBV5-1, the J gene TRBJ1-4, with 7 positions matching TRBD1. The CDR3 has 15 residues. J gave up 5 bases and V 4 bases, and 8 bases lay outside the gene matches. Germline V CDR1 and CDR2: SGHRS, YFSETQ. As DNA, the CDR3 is TGCGCCAGCAGCCCAACAGGGGCTCAGAATGAAAAACTGTTTTTT. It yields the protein CASSPTGAQNEKLFF.

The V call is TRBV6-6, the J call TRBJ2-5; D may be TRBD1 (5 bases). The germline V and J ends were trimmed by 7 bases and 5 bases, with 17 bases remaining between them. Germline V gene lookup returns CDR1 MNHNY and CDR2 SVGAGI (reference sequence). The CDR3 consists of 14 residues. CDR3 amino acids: CASTPLGWGETQYF. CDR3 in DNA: TGTGCCAGCACCCCCCTCGGCTGGGGCGAGACCCAGTACTTC.

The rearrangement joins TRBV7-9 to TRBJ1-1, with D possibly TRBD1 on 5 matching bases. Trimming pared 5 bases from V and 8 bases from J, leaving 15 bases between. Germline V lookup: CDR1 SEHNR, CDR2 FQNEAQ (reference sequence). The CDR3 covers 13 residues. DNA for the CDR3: TGTGCCAGCAGCGCCCAGGGCACAGAGGAAGCTTTCTTT. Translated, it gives CASSAQGTEEAFF.

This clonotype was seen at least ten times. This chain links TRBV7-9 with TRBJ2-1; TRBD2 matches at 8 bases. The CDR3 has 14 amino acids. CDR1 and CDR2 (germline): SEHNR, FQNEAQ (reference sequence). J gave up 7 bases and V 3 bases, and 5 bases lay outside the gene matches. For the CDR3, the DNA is TGTGCCAGCAGCTTCGGGGGCGGGGGGAATGAGCAGTTCTTC. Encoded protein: CASSFGGGGNEQFF.

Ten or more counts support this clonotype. Here the CDR3 DNA reads TGTGCCAGCAGCTACCGACAGGGCTTGACCCAGTACTTC. Translation: CASSYRQGLTQYF. This rearrangement joins TRBV7-9 to TRBJ2-5; 7 bases fit TRBD1. The length of the CDR3 is 13 residues. Germline V gene sequence: CDR1 SEHNR, CDR2 FQNEAQ (reference sequence). With 4 bases clipped from V and 7 bases from J, the junction kept 6 bases outside the gene matches.

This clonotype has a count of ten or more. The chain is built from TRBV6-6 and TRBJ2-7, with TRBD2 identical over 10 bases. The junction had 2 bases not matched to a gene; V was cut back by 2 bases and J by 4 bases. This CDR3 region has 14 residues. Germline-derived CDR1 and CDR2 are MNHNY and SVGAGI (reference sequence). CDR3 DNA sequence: TGTGCCAGCAGTTACCAGCGGGGGGGGTACGAGCAGTACTTC. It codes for CASSYQRGGYEQYF.

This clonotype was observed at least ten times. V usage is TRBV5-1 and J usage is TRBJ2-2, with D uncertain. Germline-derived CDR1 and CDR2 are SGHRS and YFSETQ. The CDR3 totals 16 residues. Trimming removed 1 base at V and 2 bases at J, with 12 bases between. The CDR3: CASSLSVSYNTGELFF. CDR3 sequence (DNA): TGCGCCAGCAGCTTGTCTGTCAGCTACAACACCGGGGAGCTGTTTTTT.

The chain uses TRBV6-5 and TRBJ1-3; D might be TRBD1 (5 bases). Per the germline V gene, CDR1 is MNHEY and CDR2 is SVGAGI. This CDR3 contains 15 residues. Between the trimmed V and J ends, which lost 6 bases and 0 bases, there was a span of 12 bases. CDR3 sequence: CASSQNGGSGNTIYF. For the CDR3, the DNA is TGTGCCAGCAGCCAGAACGGGGGCTCTGGAAACACCATATATTTT.

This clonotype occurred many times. The chain's CDR3 is CASSQERTGQGVDYGYTF. CDR3 nucleotide sequence: TGCGCCAGCAGCCAAGAAAGGACAGGACAGGGTGTAGACTATGGCTACACCTTC. V gene TRBV4-1 combines with J gene TRBJ1-2, with 8 bases identical to TRBD1. Germline V CDR1 and CDR2: MGHRA, YSYEKL. Trimming at V came to 0 bases and at J to 3 bases, leaving 12 bases not matched to a gene. The CDR3 sequence is 18 residues long.

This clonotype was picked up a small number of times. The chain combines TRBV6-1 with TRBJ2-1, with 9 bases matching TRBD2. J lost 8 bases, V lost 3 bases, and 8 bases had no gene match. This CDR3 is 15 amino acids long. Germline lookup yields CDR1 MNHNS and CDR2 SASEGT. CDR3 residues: CASSDWRGGRDEQFF. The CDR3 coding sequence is TGTGCCAGCAGTGACTGGCGGGGGGGCCGGGATGAGCAGTTCTTC.

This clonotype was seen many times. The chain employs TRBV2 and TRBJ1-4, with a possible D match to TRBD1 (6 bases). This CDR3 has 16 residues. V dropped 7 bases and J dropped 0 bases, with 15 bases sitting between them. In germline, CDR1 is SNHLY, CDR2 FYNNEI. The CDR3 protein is CASNPTGVATNEKLFF. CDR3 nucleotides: TGTGCCAGCAATCCGACAGGCGTTGCAACTAATGAAAAACTGTTTTTT. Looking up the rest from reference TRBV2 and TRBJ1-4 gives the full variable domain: EPEVTQTPSHQVTQMGQEVILRCVPISNHLYFYWYRQILGQKVEFLVSFYNNEISEKSEIFDDQFSVERPDGSNFTLKIRSTKLEDSAMYFCASNPTGVATNEKLFFGSGTQLSVL.

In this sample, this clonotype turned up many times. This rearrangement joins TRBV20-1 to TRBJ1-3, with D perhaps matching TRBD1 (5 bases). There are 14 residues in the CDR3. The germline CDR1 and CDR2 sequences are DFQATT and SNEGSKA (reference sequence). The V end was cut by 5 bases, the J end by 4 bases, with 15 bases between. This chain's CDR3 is CSAVDTQTGNTIYF. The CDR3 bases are TGCAGTGCTGTGGACACACAAACAGGAAACACCATATATTTT.

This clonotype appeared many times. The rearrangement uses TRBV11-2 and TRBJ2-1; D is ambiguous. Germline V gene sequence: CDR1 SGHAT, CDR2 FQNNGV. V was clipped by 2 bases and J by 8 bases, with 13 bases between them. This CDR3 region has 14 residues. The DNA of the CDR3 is TGTGCCAGCAGCTTAAACTCTCATACGGATGAGCAGTTCTTC. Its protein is CASSLNSHTDEQFF.

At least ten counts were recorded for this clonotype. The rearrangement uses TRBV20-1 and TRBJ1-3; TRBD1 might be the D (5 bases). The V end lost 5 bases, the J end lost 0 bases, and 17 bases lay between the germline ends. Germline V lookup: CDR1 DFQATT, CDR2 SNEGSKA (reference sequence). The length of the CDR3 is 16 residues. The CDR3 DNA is TGCAGTGCTCTGGGACGGCTAGGATTCTCTGGAAACACCATATATTTT. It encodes CSALGRLGFSGNTIYF.